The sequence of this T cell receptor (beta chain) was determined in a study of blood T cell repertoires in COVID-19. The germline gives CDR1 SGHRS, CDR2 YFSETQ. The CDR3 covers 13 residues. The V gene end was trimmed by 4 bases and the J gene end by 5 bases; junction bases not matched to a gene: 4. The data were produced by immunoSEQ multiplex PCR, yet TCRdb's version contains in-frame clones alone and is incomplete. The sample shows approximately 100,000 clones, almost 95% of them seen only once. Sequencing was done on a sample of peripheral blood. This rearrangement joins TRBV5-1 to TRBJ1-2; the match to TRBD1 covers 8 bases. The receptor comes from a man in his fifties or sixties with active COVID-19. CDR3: CASSLRTGYGYTF. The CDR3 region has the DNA TGCGCCAGCAGCCTGCGGACAGGGTATGGCTACACCTTC.